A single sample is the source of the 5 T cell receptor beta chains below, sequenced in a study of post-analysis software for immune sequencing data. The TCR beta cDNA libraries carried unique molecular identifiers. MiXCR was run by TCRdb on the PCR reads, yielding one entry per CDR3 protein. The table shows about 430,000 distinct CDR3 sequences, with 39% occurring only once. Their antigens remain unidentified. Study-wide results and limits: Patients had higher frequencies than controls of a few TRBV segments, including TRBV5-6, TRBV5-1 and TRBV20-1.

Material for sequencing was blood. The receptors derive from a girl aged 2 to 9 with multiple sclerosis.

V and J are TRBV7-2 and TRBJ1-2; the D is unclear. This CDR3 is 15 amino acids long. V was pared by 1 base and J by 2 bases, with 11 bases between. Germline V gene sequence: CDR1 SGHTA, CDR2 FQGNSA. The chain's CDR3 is CASSLGEAANYGYTF. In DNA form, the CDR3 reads TGTGCCAGCAGCTTAGGGGAGGCAGCCAACTATGGCTACACCTTC.

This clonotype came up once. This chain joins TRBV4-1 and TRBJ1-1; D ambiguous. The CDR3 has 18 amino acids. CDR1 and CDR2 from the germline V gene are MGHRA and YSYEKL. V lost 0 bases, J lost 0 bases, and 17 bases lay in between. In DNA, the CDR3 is TGCGCCAGCAGCCAAGATGGGGTACTCTCCTTTATGAACACTGAAGCTTTCTTT. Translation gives CASSQDGVLSFMNTEAFF.

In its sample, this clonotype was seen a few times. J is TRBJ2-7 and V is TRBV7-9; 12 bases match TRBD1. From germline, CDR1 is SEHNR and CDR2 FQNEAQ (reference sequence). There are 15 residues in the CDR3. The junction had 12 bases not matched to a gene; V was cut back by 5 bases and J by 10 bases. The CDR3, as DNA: TGTGCCAGCAGCCCAGGGGACAGGGGGCAGGAAGCCCAGTACTTC. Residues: CASSPGDRGQEAQYF.

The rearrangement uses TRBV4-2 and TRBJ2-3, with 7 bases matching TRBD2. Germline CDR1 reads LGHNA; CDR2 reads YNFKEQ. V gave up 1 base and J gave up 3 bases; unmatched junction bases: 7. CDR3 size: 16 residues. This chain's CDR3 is CASSQVTSSTTDTQYF. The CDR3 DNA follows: TGTGCCAGCAGCCAAGTGACTAGCTCGACTACAGATACGCAGTATTTT.

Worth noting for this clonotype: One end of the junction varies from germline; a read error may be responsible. The CDR3 DNA follows: TGCGGTGCTAGACCCCTGACAGGGGATGGCTACACCTTC. The encoded protein is CGARPLTGDGYTF. The V gene is TRBV20-1, the J gene TRBJ1-2; 8 nucleotides agree with TRBD1. Germline CDR1 reads DFQATT; CDR2 reads SNEGSKA (reference sequence). The CDR3 runs 13 residues.